This T cell receptor beta chain appears in the sequencing data of a study of T cell changes during pregnancy in multiple sclerosis. Looked up from germline, CDR1 is MNHNY and CDR2 is SVGAGI (reference sequence). V dropped 6 bases and J dropped 4 bases, with 15 bases sitting between them. The CDR3 totals 15 residues. Some clones are missing from TCRdb's copy, which holds only in-frame ones; the method was immunoSEQ multiplex PCR. The sample records about 40,000 clones, about nine tenths being singletons. This receptor was obtained from a female donor in good health, enrolled as a control in a pregnancy study. The chain combines TRBV6-6 with TRBJ2-2, with TRBD1 as a possible D gene (5 bases). Sequenced material: CD4+ T cells from peripheral blood mononuclear cells, taken in the third trimester of pregnancy. The CDR3 DNA follows: TGTGCCAGCAGGGGCCTGACAGTCCTCACCGGGGAGCTGTTTTTT. It codes for CASRGLTVLTGELFF.